A selection of T cell receptor beta chains follows, all from one sample in a study of blood T cell repertoires in COVID-19. Data came from immunoSEQ multiplex PCR; TCRdb stores just in-frame clones and leaves some out. The sample lists around 63,000 clones, approximately 90% seen once, with roughly 18% in the top ten. The specimen sequenced was peripheral blood. These receptors came from a woman aged 55-75 years with COVID-19, enrolled during active disease. Both conserved end residues are part of each CDR3. The D gene is left open where the match is weak. Size tells how often a clone was seen (once, few, many) or the class of an expanded clone, and some rows leave it out.

>NA|TRBJ2-5|TRBV7-3|13|NA
CASSVAPSGTQYF
TGTGCCAGCAGCGTGGCCCCTTCTGGGACCCAGTACTTC
>NA|TRBJ1-4|TRBV28|16|NA
CASSPTPPGSSEKLFF
TGTGCCAGCAGCCCTACTCCGCCAGGGTCTAGTGAAAAACTGTTTTTT
>NA|TRBJ2-3|TRBV5-6|16|NA
CASTPDQEGTTDTQYF
TGTGCCAGCACCCCAGATCAGGAAGGAACGACAGATACGCAGTATTTT
>NA|TRBJ1-2|TRBV6-6|15|TRBD1
CASMPTQGGLNGYTF
TGTGCCAGCATGCCTACACAGGGGGGATTAAATGGCTACACCTTC
>NA|TRBJ1-5|TRBV6-5|13|NA
CASSRGLWQPQHF
TGTGCCAGCAGTAGAGGGTTATGGCAGCCCCAGCATTTT
>NA|TRBJ1-1|TRBV10-3|13|TRBD1
CAIRTGEGTEAFF
TGTGCCATCAGGACAGGGGAGGGAACTGAAGCTTTCTTT
>NA|TRBJ2-7|TRBV10-2|14|TRBD2
CASSVLAGASEQYF
TGCGCCAGCAGTGTCCTAGCGGGAGCATCCGAGCAGTACTTC
>NA|TRBJ2-7|TRBV20-1|16|TRBD2
CSASGPPGRGGYEQYF
TGCAGTGCTAGTGGGCCTCCCGGGCGCGGGGGTTACGAGCAGTACTTC
>NA|TRBJ1-2|TRBV19|16|TRBD1
CASSLTGTGESYGYTF
TGTGCCAGTAGCTTGACCGGGACAGGGGAGTCCTATGGCTACACCTTC
>once|TRBJ1-2|TRBV6-1|14|NA
CASSEGRGNYGYTF
TGTGCCAGCAGTGAAGGCAGGGGTAACTATGGCTACACCTTC
>NA|TRBJ2-1|TRBV5-5|17|TRBD1
CASSPHWTGNPYNEQFF
TGTGCCAGCAGCCCGCACTGGACAGGGAACCCCTACAATGAGCAGTTCTTC
>NA|TRBJ2-7|TRBV28|15|NA
CASSLWDTRTYEQYF
TGTGCCAGCAGTTTATGGGACACCCGAACCTACGAGCAGTACTTC
>NA|TRBJ2-7|TRBV5-6|15|TRBD2
CASSTGGLALHEQYF
TGTGCCAGCAGCACTGGAGGACTAGCACTGCACGAGCAGTACTTC
>NA|TRBJ1-1|TRBV18|17|TRBD1
CASSRRPTGALNTEAFF
TGTGCCAGCTCACGACGACCGACAGGGGCTCTTAACACTGAAGCTTTCTTT
>once|TRBJ1-4|TRBV30|13|TRBD1
CAWNGQGREKLFF
TGTGCCTGGAACGGACAGGGTAGGGAAAAACTGTTTTTT
>NA|TRBJ2-7|TRBV7-6|13|TRBD1
CASSPRQGYEQYF
TGTGCCAGCAGCCCCCGACAGGGCTACGAGCAGTACTTC
>NA|TRBJ2-7|TRBV11-2|13|NA
CASSLGGSFEQYF
TGTGCCAGCAGCTTAGGCGGATCTTTCGAGCAGTACTTC